This entry describes one T cell receptor (beta chain). The sample originates from a study of blood T cell repertoires in COVID-19. Libraries were prepared by immunoSEQ multiplex PCR; TCRdb keeps only in-frame clonotypes and omits some of them. This table has 30,000 to 40,000 clones, 88% appearing once. The CDR3 consists of 16 residues. Germline V gene data show CDR1 as SGHDT and CDR2 as YYEEEE. V was pared by 2 bases and J by 7 bases, with 7 bases of the junction left unmatched. The sequenced sample consisted of peripheral blood. The chain carries TRBV5-6 and TRBJ1-6; TRBD1 aligns across 9 bases. This TCR came from a human donor in a cohort sampled during active COVID-19. CDR3 region: CASSLPGQGGNSPLHF. CDR3 sequence (DNA): TGTGCCAGCAGCTTACCGGGACAGGGCGGGAATTCACCCCTCCACTTT.